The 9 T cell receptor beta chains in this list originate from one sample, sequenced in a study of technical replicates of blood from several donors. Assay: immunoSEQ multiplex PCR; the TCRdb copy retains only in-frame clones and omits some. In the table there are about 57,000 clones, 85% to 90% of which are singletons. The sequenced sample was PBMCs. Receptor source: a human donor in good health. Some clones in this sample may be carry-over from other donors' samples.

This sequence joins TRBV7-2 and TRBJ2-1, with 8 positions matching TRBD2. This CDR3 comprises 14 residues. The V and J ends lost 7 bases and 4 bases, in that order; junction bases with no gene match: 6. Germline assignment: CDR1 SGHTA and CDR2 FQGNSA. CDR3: CASNPGRGYNEQFF. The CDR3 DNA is TGTGCCAGCAACCCCGGGAGGGGGTACAATGAGCAGTTCTTC.

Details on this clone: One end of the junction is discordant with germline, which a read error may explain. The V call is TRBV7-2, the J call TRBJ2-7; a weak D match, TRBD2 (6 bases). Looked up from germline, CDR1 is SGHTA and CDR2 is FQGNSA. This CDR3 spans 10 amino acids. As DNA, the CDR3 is TGTGCCAGCAGTACCGGACTATTGCACTTC. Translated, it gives CASSTGLLHF.

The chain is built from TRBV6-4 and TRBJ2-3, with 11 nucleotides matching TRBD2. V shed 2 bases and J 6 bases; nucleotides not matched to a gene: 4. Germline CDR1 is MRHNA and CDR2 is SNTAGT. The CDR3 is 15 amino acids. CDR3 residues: CASSDVSSGRDTQYF. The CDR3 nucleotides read TGTGCCAGCAGTGACGTTTCTAGCGGGAGGGATACGCAGTATTTT.

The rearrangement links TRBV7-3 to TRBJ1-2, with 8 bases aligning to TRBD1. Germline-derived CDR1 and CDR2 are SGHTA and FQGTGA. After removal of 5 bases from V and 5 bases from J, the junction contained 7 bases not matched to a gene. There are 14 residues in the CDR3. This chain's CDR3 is CASSQFGQGYGYTF. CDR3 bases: TGTGCCAGCAGCCAATTTGGACAGGGATATGGCTACACCTTC.

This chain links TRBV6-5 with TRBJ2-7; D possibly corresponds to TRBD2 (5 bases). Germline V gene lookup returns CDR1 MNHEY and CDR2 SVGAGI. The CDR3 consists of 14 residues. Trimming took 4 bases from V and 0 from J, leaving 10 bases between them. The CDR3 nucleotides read TGTGCCAGCAGTTTATCCGGGGTCTCCTACGAGCAGTACTTC. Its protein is CASSLSGVSYEQYF.

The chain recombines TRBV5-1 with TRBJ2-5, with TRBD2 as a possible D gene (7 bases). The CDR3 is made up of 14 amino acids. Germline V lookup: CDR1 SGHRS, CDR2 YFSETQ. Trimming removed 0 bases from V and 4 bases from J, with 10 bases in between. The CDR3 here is CASSLAGGVETQYF. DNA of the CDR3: TGCGCCAGCAGCTTGGCGGGGGGCGTAGAGACCCAGTACTTC.

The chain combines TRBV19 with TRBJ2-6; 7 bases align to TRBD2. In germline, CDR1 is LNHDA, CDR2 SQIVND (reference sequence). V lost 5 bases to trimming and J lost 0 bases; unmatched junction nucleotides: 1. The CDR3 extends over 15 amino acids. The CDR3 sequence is CASSSGGSGANVLTF. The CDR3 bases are TGTGCCAGTAGTTCGGGGGGCTCTGGGGCCAACGTCCTGACTTTC. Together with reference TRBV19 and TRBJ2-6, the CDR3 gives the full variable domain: DGGITQSPKYLFRKEGQNVTLSCEQNLNHDAMYWYRQDPGQGLRLIYYSQIVNDFQKGDIAEGYSVSREKKESFPLTVTSAQKNPTAFYLCASSSGGSGANVLTFGAGSRLTVL.

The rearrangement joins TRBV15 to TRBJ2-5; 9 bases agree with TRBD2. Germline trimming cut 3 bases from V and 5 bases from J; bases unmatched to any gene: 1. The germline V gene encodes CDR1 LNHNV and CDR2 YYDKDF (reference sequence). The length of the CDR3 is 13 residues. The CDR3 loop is CATSRRGGETQYF. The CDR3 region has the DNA TGTGCCACCAGCAGGCGGGGGGGGGAGACCCAGTACTTC.

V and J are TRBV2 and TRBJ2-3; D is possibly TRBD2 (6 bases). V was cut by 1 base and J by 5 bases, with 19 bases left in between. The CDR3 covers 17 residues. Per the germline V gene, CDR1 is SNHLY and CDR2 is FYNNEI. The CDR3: CASSEGRAGHGKDTQYF. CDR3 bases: TGTGCCAGCAGTGAAGGGAGGGCGGGGCATGGTAAAGATACGCAGTATTTT.